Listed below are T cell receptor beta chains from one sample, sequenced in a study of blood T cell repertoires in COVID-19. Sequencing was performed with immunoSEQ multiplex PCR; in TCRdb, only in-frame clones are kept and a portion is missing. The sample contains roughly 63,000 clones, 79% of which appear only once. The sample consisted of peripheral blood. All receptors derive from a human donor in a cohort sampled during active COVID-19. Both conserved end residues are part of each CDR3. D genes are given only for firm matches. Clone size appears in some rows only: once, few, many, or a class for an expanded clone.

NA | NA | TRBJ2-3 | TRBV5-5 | CASSLEQESTDTQYF | TGTGCCAGCAGCTTGGAACAGGAGAGCACAGATACGCAGTATTTT
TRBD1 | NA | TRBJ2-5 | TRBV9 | CASSSGQATTQYF | TGTGCCAGCAGCTCGGGACAGGCTACTACCCAGTACTTC
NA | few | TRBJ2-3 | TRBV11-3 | CASSPLAFSTDTQYF | TGTGCCAGCAGCCCCTTAGCGTTCAGCACAGATACGCAGTATTTT
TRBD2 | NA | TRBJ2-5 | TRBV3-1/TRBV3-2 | CASGTSPGAQETQYF | TGTGCCAGCGGGACTAGTCCGGGGGCCCAAGAGACCCAGTACTTC
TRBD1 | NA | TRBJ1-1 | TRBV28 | CASSLVVPGGGTEAFF | TGTGCCAGCAGTTTGGTTGTTCCAGGGGGTGGCACTGAAGCTTTCTTT
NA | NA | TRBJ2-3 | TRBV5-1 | CASSLAGTRTDTQYF | TGCGCCAGCAGCTTGGCAGGCACCCGCACAGATACGCAGTATTTT
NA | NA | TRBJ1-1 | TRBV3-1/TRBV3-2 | CASSQTGLGTEAFF | TGTGCCAGCAGCCAGACAGGTTTAGGCACTGAAGCTTTCTTT
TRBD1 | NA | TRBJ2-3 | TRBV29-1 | CSGGRGSHTDTQYF | TGCAGCGGGGGCAGGGGGTCGCACACAGATACGCAGTATTTT
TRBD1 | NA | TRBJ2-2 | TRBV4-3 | CASSRDRGAGELFF | TGCGCCAGCAGCCGGGACAGGGGGGCCGGGGAGCTGTTTTTT
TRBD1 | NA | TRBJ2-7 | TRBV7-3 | CASSLDDRGLQYF | TGTGCCAGCAGCTTAGATGACAGGGGGCTTCAGTACTTC
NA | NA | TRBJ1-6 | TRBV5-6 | CASSYGQQNSPLHF | TGTGCCAGCAGCTATGGACAGCAAAATTCACCCCTCCACTTT
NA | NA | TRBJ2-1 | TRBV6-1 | CASSEITRPVQFF | TGTGCCAGCAGTGAAATCACTCGTCCGGTGCAGTTCTTC
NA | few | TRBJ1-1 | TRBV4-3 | CASSQAVHLEAFF | TGCGCCAGCAGCCAGGCCGTTCACCTTGAAGCTTTCTTT
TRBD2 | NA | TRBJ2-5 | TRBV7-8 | CASSLAIREVTQETQYF | TGTGCCAGCAGCTTAGCGATACGGGAGGTAACCCAAGAGACCCAGTACTTC
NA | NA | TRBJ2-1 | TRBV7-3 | CASSLQGYNEQFF | TGTGCCAGCAGCCTACAGGGCTACAATGAGCAGTTCTTC
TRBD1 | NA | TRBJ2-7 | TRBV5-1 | CASSPGTGGVEQYF | TGCGCCAGCAGCCCCGGGACAGGGGGGGTAGAGCAGTACTTC
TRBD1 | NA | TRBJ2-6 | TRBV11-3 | CASSSRGPGANVLTF | TGTGCCAGCAGCTCAAGGGGGCCTGGGGCCAACGTCCTGACTTTC
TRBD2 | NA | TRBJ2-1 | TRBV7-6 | CASSRGLAGWDEQFF | TGTGCCAGCAGTCGTGGACTAGCGGGATGGGATGAGCAGTTCTTC
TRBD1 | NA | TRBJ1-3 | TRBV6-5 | CASSYSAGQTGNTIYF | TGTGCCAGCAGTTACTCTGCGGGACAGACTGGAAACACCATATATTTT
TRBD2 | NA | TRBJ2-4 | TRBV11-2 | CASSLSPSGNIQYF | TGTGCCAGCAGCTTGAGTCCTAGCGGAAACATTCAGTACTTC
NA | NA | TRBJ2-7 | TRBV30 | CAWSVGHYYEQYF | TGTGCCTGGAGTGTGGGGCACTACTACGAGCAGTACTTC
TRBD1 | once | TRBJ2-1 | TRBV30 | CAWSTGQGNEQFF | TGTGCCTGGAGTACCGGACAGGGGAATGAGCAGTTCTTC
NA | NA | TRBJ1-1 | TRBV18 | CASSPPVGGNTEAFF | TGTGCCAGCTCACCACCGGTTGGCGGGAACACTGAAGCTTTCTTT
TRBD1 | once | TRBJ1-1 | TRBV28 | CASSPTGSDTEAFF | TGTGCCAGCAGCCCGACAGGGTCGGACACTGAAGCTTTCTTT
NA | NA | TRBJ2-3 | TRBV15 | CATSRDLGPSGTQYF | TGTGCCACCAGCAGAGATCTGGGGCCCTCAGGCACGCAGTATTTT